This T cell receptor beta chain derives from a study of shared clonotypes between healthy human individuals. Looking at the study overall: Donors had three CD4 naive, three CD4 memory, two CD8 naive and one CD8 memory plate apiece. Overall study results and limits: The donor pool, a small one, limited the genetic and exposure-history diversity represented.

The assay used deep level. Sequencing was performed with immunoSEQ multiplex PCR; in TCRdb, only in-frame clones are kept and a portion is missing. The sample contains 2 million to 2.5 million clones, under 97% of which appear only once. In the case of this clone: The antigen remains unidentified.

The receptor comes from a man between 18 and 29 years old in good health. The sequenced sample consisted of naive CD4+ T cells sorted from blood. Subset reported: CD45RA+ positively selected.

The CDR3 nucleotides are TGTGCCACCTCCGGGAAGCGGGGGGATAATGAGCAGTTCTTC. This sequence encodes CATSGKRGDNEQFF. This sequence joins TRBV10-3 and TRBJ2-1; 9 bases map to TRBD2. This CDR3 spans 14 amino acids. The germline gives CDR1 ENHRY, CDR2 SYGVKD. The V gene end was trimmed by 10 bases and the J gene end by 7 bases; junction bases not matched to a gene: 11.